The rows below give T cell receptor beta chains drawn from one sample of a study of blood T cell repertoires in COVID-19. The assay was immunoSEQ multiplex PCR, and TCRdb's table has in-frame clones only and misses some. The sample lists hundreds of thousands of clones, approximately 90% occurring once. Sequenced input: peripheral blood. The receptors shown here come from a woman under 30 with acute or convalescent COVID-19. CDR3s include the opening cysteine and the closing phenylalanine or tryptophan. D genes are given only for firm matches.

V gene	J gene	D gene	CDR3 protein	CDR3 DNA
TRBV5-1	TRBJ2-5	.	CASSFGTLGETQYF	TGCGCCAGCAGCTTCGGGACACTTGGGGAGACCCAGTACTTC
TRBV11-2	TRBJ1-3	.	CASTSGFSGNTIYF	TGTGCCAGCACCTCAGGCTTCTCTGGAAACACCATATATTTT
TRBV4-2	TRBJ2-7	TRBD2	CASSRPGTSEQYF	TGTGCCAGCAGCCGACCAGGGACTAGCGAGCAGTACTTC
TRBV2	TRBJ1-1	TRBD1	CASTGQGARTEAFF	TGTGCCAGCACTGGACAGGGGGCGCGGACTGAAGCTTTCTTT
TRBV9	TRBJ2-7	.	CASSATGYSYEQYF	TGTGCCAGCAGCGCAACAGGGTACTCCTACGAGCAGTACTTC
TRBV7-3	TRBJ1-1	.	CASSPSPAGITEAFF	TGTGCCAGCAGCCCATCACCGGCAGGGATCACTGAAGCTTTCTTT
TRBV9	TRBJ1-2	.	CASSVDSSSYGYTF	TGTGCCAGCAGCGTAGACAGCTCGAGTTATGGCTACACCTTC
TRBV2	TRBJ2-1	.	CASRLTYNEQFF	TGTGCCAGCAGGTTAACCTACAATGAGCAGTTCTTC
TRBV5-4	TRBJ1-6	.	CASSLLNSGSRNSPLHF	TGTGCCAGCAGCTTGTTAAATTCGGGGTCGAGGAATTCACCCCTCCACTTT
TRBV6-5	TRBJ1-2	TRBD1	CASSYGTGEVRSYTF	TGTGCCAGCAGTTACGGGACAGGGGAAGTACGTAGCTACACCTTC
TRBV3-1/TRBV3-2	TRBJ2-7	TRBD1	CASSQTRDRVKEQYF	TGTGCCAGCAGCCAAACCCGGGACAGGGTTAAAGAGCAGTACTTC